The rows below give T cell receptor beta chains drawn from one sample of a study of blood T cells in healthy people across ages. TCRdb called the 5' RACE reads again in MiXCR, with one record for every CDR3 protein. The data hold around 520,000 distinct CDR3 sequences, with roughly a quarter observed a single time. These records were also assigned to another study, of T cells of mothers and their children.

The sequenced material came from blood. Source of these receptors: a boy aged 2 to 10 in good health. The CDR3 runs from the conserved cysteine through the conserved F or W. The order of the fields is V gene, D gene, J gene, clone size, CDR3 protein, CDR3 DNA. A D gene is named only where the DNA matches it firmly. Clone size, where shown, is once, few, many, or a class for clones that have expanded.

V gene: TRBV6-5
D gene: TRBD1
J gene: TRBJ1-2
clone size: few
CDR3 protein: CASSYNRGAGYTF
CDR3 DNA: TGTGCCAGCAGTTACAACAGGGGAGCGGGCTACACCTTC

V gene: TRBV28
D gene: TRBD2
J gene: TRBJ2-7
clone size: few
CDR3 protein: CASRGQGLAGFEQYF
CDR3 DNA: TGTGCCAGCAGGGGGCAGGGACTAGCGGGATTCGAGCAGTACTTC

V gene: TRBV30
D gene: NA
J gene: TRBJ2-7
clone size: NA
CDR3 protein: CAWSVTSRRSYEQYF
CDR3 DNA: TGTGCCTGGAGTGTAACTAGCCGAAGGTCCTACGAGCAGTACTTC

V gene: TRBV30
D gene: NA
J gene: TRBJ1-1
clone size: few
CDR3 protein: CAWNRGFGMNTEAFF
CDR3 DNA: TGTGCCTGGAATCGGGGATTCGGGATGAACACTGAAGCTTTCTTT

V gene: TRBV20-1
D gene: NA
J gene: TRBJ2-6
clone size: few
CDR3 protein: CSARIGYISGANVLTF
CDR3 DNA: TGCAGTGCTAGAATCGGCTATATCTCTGGGGCCAACGTCCTGACTTTC

V gene: TRBV29-1
D gene: NA
J gene: TRBJ1-1
clone size: NA
CDR3 protein: CSVEVSRRTEAFF
CDR3 DNA: TGCAGCGTTGAAGTGTCCAGGAGGACTGAAGCTTTCTTT

V gene: TRBV12-3/TRBV12-4
D gene: NA
J gene: TRBJ2-5
clone size: few
CDR3 protein: CASSPLSGPQETQYF
CDR3 DNA: TGTGCCAGCAGCCCCCTCAGCGGCCCCCAAGAGACCCAGTACTTC

V gene: TRBV6-6
D gene: NA
J gene: TRBJ2-7
clone size: NA
CDR3 protein: CASRNRDFSYEQYF
CDR3 DNA: TGTGCCAGCAGGAACCGGGACTTCTCCTACGAGCAGTACTTC

V gene: TRBV12-3/TRBV12-4
D gene: TRBD1
J gene: TRBJ2-6
clone size: NA
CDR3 protein: CASSLTGLRSISGANVLTF
CDR3 DNA: TGTGCCAGCAGTCTGACAGGGTTACGTTCTATCTCTGGGGCCAACGTCCTGACTTTC

V gene: TRBV29-1
D gene: NA
J gene: TRBJ2-7
clone size: NA
CDR3 protein: CSVEDGNSSYEQYF
CDR3 DNA: TGCAGCGTTGAAGACGGAAACAGCTCCTACGAGCAGTACTTC

V gene: TRBV7-9
D gene: NA
J gene: TRBJ1-5
clone size: few
CDR3 protein: CASSGRGGQPQHF
CDR3 DNA: TGTGCCAGCAGCGGGCGGGGGGGTCAGCCCCAGCATTTT

V gene: TRBV6-5
D gene: NA
J gene: TRBJ2-7
clone size: few
CDR3 protein: CASSTPRTSYEQYF
CDR3 DNA: TGTGCCAGCAGTACCCCACGGACCTCCTACGAGCAGTACTTC

V gene: TRBV3-1
D gene: TRBD1
J gene: TRBJ1-1
clone size: few
CDR3 protein: CASSHQTGVPEAFF
CDR3 DNA: TGTGCCAGCAGCCATCAAACAGGGGTACCTGAAGCTTTCTTT

V gene: TRBV10-3
D gene: NA
J gene: TRBJ1-2
clone size: few
CDR3 protein: CAAQDRPSGYTF
CDR3 DNA: TGTGCCGCGCAGGACAGACCGAGTGGCTACACCTTC

V gene: TRBV4-3
D gene: NA
J gene: TRBJ2-5
clone size: few
CDR3 protein: CASSQDTGKETQYF
CDR3 DNA: TGCGCCAGCAGCCAAGATACCGGCAAAGAGACCCAGTACTTC

V gene: TRBV5-1
D gene: TRBD1
J gene: TRBJ2-1
clone size: NA
CDR3 protein: CASSLTGVGEQFF
CDR3 DNA: TGCGCCAGCAGCCTTACAGGGGTAGGTGAGCAGTTCTTC

V gene: TRBV19
D gene: NA
J gene: TRBJ2-1
clone size: few
CDR3 protein: CASGKNGGQTYNEQFF
CDR3 DNA: TGTGCCAGTGGAAAAAACGGGGGCCAGACCTACAATGAGCAGTTCTTC

V gene: TRBV4-1
D gene: NA
J gene: TRBJ2-2
clone size: few
CDR3 protein: CASSQEGVYGGELFF
CDR3 DNA: TGCGCCAGCAGCCAAGAAGGGGTTTACGGCGGGGAGCTGTTTTTT

V gene: TRBV18
D gene: TRBD1
J gene: TRBJ1-5
clone size: NA
CDR3 protein: CASSLQGQGNQPQHF
CDR3 DNA: TGTGCCAGCTCATTACAAGGACAGGGGAATCAGCCCCAGCATTTT

V gene: TRBV20-1
D gene: NA
J gene: TRBJ2-5
clone size: NA
CDR3 protein: CSARDGGRETQYF
CDR3 DNA: TGCAGTGCTAGAGATGGGGGAAGAGAGACCCAGTACTTC

V gene: TRBV7-8
D gene: NA
J gene: TRBJ2-3
clone size: NA
CDR3 protein: CASSAPPGTQYF
CDR3 DNA: TGTGCCAGCAGCGCCCCTCCGGGTACGCAGTATTTT

V gene: TRBV7-2
D gene: NA
J gene: TRBJ2-1
clone size: NA
CDR3 protein: CASTWVPGAGNEQFF
CDR3 DNA: TGTGCCAGCACTTGGGTCCCGGGGGCGGGGAATGAGCAGTTCTTC

V gene: TRBV20-1
D gene: TRBD1
J gene: TRBJ2-5
clone size: NA
CDR3 protein: CSARADREETQYF
CDR3 DNA: TGCAGTGCTAGGGCGGACAGGGAAGAGACCCAGTACTTC

V gene: TRBV20-1
D gene: NA
J gene: TRBJ2-5
clone size: NA
CDR3 protein: CSAAQGGETQYF
CDR3 DNA: TGCAGTGCGGCGCAGGGTGGAGAGACCCAGTACTTC

V gene: TRBV7-2
D gene: NA
J gene: TRBJ1-1
clone size: few
CDR3 protein: CAGSAGGVAFF
CDR3 DNA: TGTGCCGGCAGCGCCGGTGGTGTAGCTTTCTTT

V gene: TRBV20-1
D gene: NA
J gene: TRBJ2-5
clone size: many
CDR3 protein: CSASKQIVQETQYF
CDR3 DNA: TGCAGTGCTAGTAAACAGATAGTGCAAGAGACCCAGTACTTC

V gene: TRBV30
D gene: TRBD1
J gene: TRBJ1-2
clone size: NA
CDR3 protein: CAWHFLGTGVGGYTF
CDR3 DNA: TGTGCCTGGCATTTCCTCGGGACAGGAGTAGGGGGCTACACCTTC

V gene: TRBV20-1
D gene: TRBD2
J gene: TRBJ2-3
clone size: NA
CDR3 protein: CSAEARLAVNTDTQYF
CDR3 DNA: TGCAGTGCCGAAGCACGGCTAGCGGTCAACACAGATACGCAGTATTTT

V gene: TRBV6-6
D gene: TRBD1
J gene: TRBJ1-2
clone size: NA
CDR3 protein: CATVGQGDWYGYTF
CDR3 DNA: TGTGCCACCGTGGGACAGGGGGATTGGTATGGCTACACCTTC

V gene: TRBV5-1
D gene: NA
J gene: TRBJ2-3
clone size: NA
CDR3 protein: CASSAVDIRTDTQYF
CDR3 DNA: TGCGCCAGCAGCGCAGTCGATATACGCACAGATACGCAGTATTTT

V gene: TRBV5-1
D gene: TRBD2
J gene: TRBJ2-1
clone size: NA
CDR3 protein: CASSLAWVSGGHSYNEQFF
CDR3 DNA: TGCGCCAGCAGCTTGGCCTGGGTTAGCGGGGGCCACTCCTACAATGAGCAGTTCTTC

V gene: TRBV5-1
D gene: NA
J gene: TRBJ2-3
clone size: few
CDR3 protein: CASIPGGTSTDTQYF
CDR3 DNA: TGCGCCAGTATCCCAGGTGGCACTAGCACAGATACGCAGTATTTT

V gene: TRBV20-1
D gene: TRBD1
J gene: TRBJ2-6
clone size: NA
CDR3 protein: CSAPRGQGLLAPSSGANVLTF
CDR3 DNA: TGCAGTGCCCCGAGGGGACAGGGGTTACTAGCGCCTAGCTCTGGGGCCAACGTCCTGACTTTC

V gene: TRBV11-2
D gene: NA
J gene: TRBJ1-1
clone size: NA
CDR3 protein: CASSLRSGRDTEAFF
CDR3 DNA: TGTGCCAGCAGCTTACGGTCAGGGAGAGACACTGAAGCTTTCTTT

V gene: TRBV10-2
D gene: NA
J gene: TRBJ2-1
clone size: NA
CDR3 protein: CASSVSGVEQFF
CDR3 DNA: TGCGCCAGCAGTGTTTCGGGAGTCGAGCAGTTCTTC

V gene: TRBV12-3/TRBV12-4
D gene: NA
J gene: TRBJ2-4
clone size: many
CDR3 protein: CASSLREVKNIQYF
CDR3 DNA: TGTGCCAGCAGTTTACGTGAAGTCAAAAACATTCAGTACTTC

V gene: TRBV2
D gene: NA
J gene: TRBJ2-5
clone size: NA
CDR3 protein: CASSVRRGQETQYF
CDR3 DNA: TGTGCCAGTAGTGTTCGACGCGGCCAAGAGACCCAGTACTTC

V gene: TRBV7-2
D gene: NA
J gene: TRBJ2-2
clone size: NA
CDR3 protein: CASSLVLYNTGELFF
CDR3 DNA: TGTGCCAGCAGCTTAGTATTATATAACACCGGGGAGCTGTTTTTT

V gene: TRBV5-1
D gene: NA
J gene: TRBJ1-4
clone size: few
CDR3 protein: CASSPYPKGRRGTNEKLFF
CDR3 DNA: TGCGCCAGCAGCCCTTACCCCAAGGGGCGCAGGGGAACTAATGAAAAACTGTTTTTT

V gene: TRBV20-1
D gene: NA
J gene: TRBJ2-1
clone size: NA
CDR3 protein: CSASQGTEQFF
CDR3 DNA: TGCAGTGCTTCCCAGGGTACTGAGCAGTTCTTC

V gene: TRBV7-2
D gene: TRBD2
J gene: TRBJ2-3
clone size: many
CDR3 protein: CASSPLAASTDTQYF
CDR3 DNA: TGTGCCAGCAGCCCACTAGCGGCCAGCACAGATACGCAGTATTTT

V gene: TRBV6-1
D gene: NA
J gene: TRBJ1-2
clone size: few
CDR3 protein: CASKMDRTYGYTF
CDR3 DNA: TGTGCCAGCAAAATGGATAGAACCTATGGCTACACCTTC

V gene: TRBV20-1
D gene: TRBD1
J gene: TRBJ1-5
clone size: once
CDR3 protein: CSARSNRGYSNQPQHF
CDR3 DNA: TGCAGTGCTAGAAGCAACAGGGGCTATAGCAATCAGCCCCAGCATTTT

V gene: TRBV20-1
D gene: TRBD1
J gene: TRBJ2-5
clone size: few
CDR3 protein: CSARGQGAETQYF
CDR3 DNA: TGCAGTGCTAGGGGACAGGGGGCAGAGACCCAGTACTTC